What follows are 23 T cell receptor beta chains derived from one specimen sequenced in a study of cytomegalovirus exposure and HLA in healthy donors. PCR amplification relied on 60 Vbeta primers (plus 13 Jbeta primers). Clones were sequenced by immunoSEQ multiplex PCR, and TCRdb holds only the in-frame ones, with some missing. The repertoire has 95,000 to 150,000 clones, approximately 80% of them found once; the top ten carry under 2%. The sequenced sample was PBMCs. These receptors all come from a man aged 18 to 30 in good health and CMV-seronegative.

CDR3 sequence reads: CASSQDLQGAGGYTF. The CDR3 DNA reads as TGCGCCAGCAGCCAAGACCTACAGGGGGCGGGGGGCTACACCTTC. V is TRBV4-3 and J is TRBJ1-2; 9 bases map to TRBD1. Losses at the gene ends were 0 bases for V and 8 bases for J; bases not matched to a gene: 7. Germline CDR1 and CDR2: LGHNA and YSLEER. The CDR3 consists of 15 residues.

This sequence joins TRBV19 and TRBJ1-5, with TRBD1 matching over 7 bases. Germline trimming cut 5 bases from V and 5 bases from J; bases unmatched to any gene: 6. Germline CDR1 and CDR2: LNHDA and SQIVND (reference sequence). This CDR3 has 14 amino acids. The CDR3 sequence: CASSLRDSYQPQHF. CDR3 DNA: TGTGCCAGTAGTCTCCGGGACAGTTATCAGCCCCAGCATTTT.

In its sample, this clone was seen once. The genes are TRBV7-8 and TRBJ2-7, with D tentatively TRBD2 (7 bases). Per the germline V gene, CDR1 is SGHVS and CDR2 is FQNEAQ. V lost 8 bases and J 0 bases, leaving 20 bases between the germline ends. The length of the CDR3 is 16 residues. The CDR3 DNA sequence: TGTGCCAGCCGCCTAAACGGGGGGCCTAACTCCTACGAGCAGTACTTC. This sequence encodes CASRLNGGPNSYEQYF. Combining the CDR3 with reference TRBV7-8 and TRBJ2-7 gives the whole variable domain GAGVSQSPRYKVAKRGQDVALRCDPISGHVSLFWYQQALGQGPEFLTYFQNEAQLDKSGLPSDRFFAERPEGSVSTLKIQRTQQEDSAVYLCASRLNGGPNSYEQYFGPGTRLTVT.

The table lists this clone with a few counts. The chain is built from TRBV9 and TRBJ2-5; 12 bases map to TRBD2. V trimming: 0 bases; J trimming: 2 bases; junction bases outside the gene matches: 2. CDR3 size: 16 residues. Germline V gene sequence: CDR1 SGDLS, CDR2 YYNGEE. The CDR3 loop is CASSVAGLAGQETQYF. Here the CDR3 DNA reads TGTGCCAGCAGCGTAGCCGGACTAGCGGGGCAAGAGACCCAGTACTTC.

This chain links TRBV9 with TRBJ1-6; D call uncertain. Germline CDR1 and CDR2: SGDLS and YYNGEE. Trimming left V 6 bases short and J 8 bases short, with 18 bases between. This CDR3 is built from 15 residues. The CDR3, as DNA: TGTGCCAGCAACAACCCGGGCCCCGGGGATTCACCCCTCCACTTT. It specifies CASNNPGPGDSPLHF. Full variable domain (remainder filled in from reference TRBV9 and TRBJ1-6): DSGVTQTPKHLITATGQRVTLRCSPRSGDLSVYWYQQSLDQGLQFLIQYYNGEERAKGNILERFSAQQFPDLHSELNLSSLELGDSALYFCASNNPGPGDSPLHFGNGTRLTVT.

This clone came up once. The chain links TRBV18 to TRBJ1-1; 7 nucleotides agree with TRBD1. This CDR3 is 16 amino acids long. Germline V gives CDR1 KGHSH, CDR2 LQKENI. V lost 3 bases to trimming and J lost 4 bases; unmatched junction nucleotides: 11. CDR3 bases: TGTGCCAGCTCACCCACTGCCCCAACAGGGGTCACTGAAGCTTTCTTT. Protein product: CASSPTAPTGVTEAFF.

CDR3 in amino acids: CASSIEEGFGDTGELFF. CDR3 coding DNA: TGTGCCAGTAGTATAGAAGAAGGGTTCGGGGACACCGGGGAGCTGTTTTTT. The V gene is TRBV19, the J gene TRBJ2-2; possibly TRBD2 for D (5 bases). The CDR3 totals 17 residues. The V end lost 0 bases, the J end lost 3 bases, and 14 bases lay between the germline ends. Germline V lookup: CDR1 LNHDA, CDR2 SQIVND (reference sequence).

This chain joins TRBV5-1 and TRBJ2-3; TRBD2 is a possible D gene (7 bases). The CDR3 has 16 residues. Germline-derived CDR1 and CDR2 are SGHRS and YFSETQ. V lost 0 bases to trimming and J lost 2 bases, with 13 bases between them. DNA for the CDR3: TGCGCCAGCAGCTTGGCCGGGGGGCTATACACAGATACGCAGTATTTT. This sequence encodes CASSLAGGLYTDTQYF.

This sequence joins TRBV18 and TRBJ2-7; 10 bases agree with TRBD2. The germline CDR1 and CDR2 sequences are KGHSH and LQKENI. This CDR3 spans 14 amino acids. Germline trimming cut 6 bases from V and 6 bases from J; bases unmatched to any gene: 8. The CDR3 bases are TGTGCCAGCTCGATCCCGGGACTAGCGAGCGAGCAGTACTTC. This codes for CASSIPGLASEQYF.

The chain links TRBV5-4 to TRBJ1-2, with 8 bases that match TRBD1. V was pared by 1 base and J by 1 base, with 6 bases of the junction left unmatched. The CDR3 length is 16 residues. The germline V gene encodes CDR1 SGHNT and CDR2 YYREEE (reference sequence). The CDR3 here is CASSLRDRLFNYGYTF. CDR3 sequence (DNA): TGTGCCAGCAGCTTGAGGGACAGGCTATTTAACTATGGCTACACCTTC.

The rearrangement joins TRBV6-5 to TRBJ1-5; 7 bases fit TRBD1. In germline, CDR1 is MNHEY, CDR2 SVGAGI. The CDR3 is 13 residues long. The J segment lost 4 bases and the V segment lost 6 bases, leaving 3 bases of the junction unmatched. The CDR3 nucleotides read TGTGCCAGCAGACAGGGACAGAATCAGCCCCAGCATTTT. Translation: CASRQGQNQPQHF.

The rearrangement joins TRBV5-1 to TRBJ1-2; TRBD1 might be the D (6 bases). Trimming removed 0 bases at V and 1 base at J, with 10 bases between. CDR3 length: 15 residues. Germline CDR1 SGHRS, CDR2 YFSETQ. The CDR3 DNA follows: TGCGCCAGCAGCTTGGCCCCAGGGGTTAACTATGGCTACACCTTC. Amino acids: CASSLAPGVNYGYTF.

V usage is TRBV25-1 and J usage is TRBJ1-4; 7 nucleotides align to TRBD1. The CDR3 runs 14 residues. The germline V gene has CDR1 MGHDK and CDR2 SYGVNS. J was trimmed by 1 base and V by 6 bases; bases with no gene match: 2. The DNA for the CDR3 is TGTGCCAGCAGGAGGGGGCAAACTAATGAAAAACTGTTTTTT. Translating it yields CASRRGQTNEKLFF.

This sequence joins TRBV6-6 and TRBJ2-1; 7 positions agree with TRBD2. The CDR3 has 13 residues. Trimming at V came to 0 bases and at J to 9 bases, leaving 2 bases not matched to a gene. CDR1 and CDR2 (germline): MNHNY, SVGAGI (reference sequence). The CDR3 reads CASSYSGGGEQFF. The CDR3 DNA sequence: TGTGCCAGCAGTTACTCGGGGGGGGGTGAGCAGTTCTTC.

The rearrangement links TRBV13 to TRBJ2-1; 10 positions match TRBD2. Trimming removed 2 bases from V and 7 bases from J; junction bases left unmatched: 11. Per the germline V gene, CDR1 is PRHDT and CDR2 is FYEKMQ (reference sequence). CDR3 length: 17 residues. The CDR3 sequence: CASSLKSSGGARNEQFF. The CDR3 DNA follows: TGTGCCAGCAGCTTAAAGTCGAGCGGGGGGGCTAGAAATGAGCAGTTCTTC.

The chain has TRBV5-4 and TRBJ2-5, with TRBD2 matching over 11 bases. This CDR3 has 17 residues. CDR1 is SGHNT and CDR2 is YYREEE in the germline V gene (reference sequence). The V gene end was trimmed by 0 bases and the J gene end by 5 bases; junction bases not matched to a gene: 9. CDR3 in DNA: TGTGCCAGCAGCTTGGATGGTAGCGGGGGGGGCATGGAGACCCAGTACTTC. It encodes CASSLDGSGGGMETQYF.

V gene TRBV6-5 combines with J gene TRBJ1-3; 8 bases line up with TRBD1. Germline V CDR1 and CDR2: MNHEY, SVGAGI. The CDR3 extends over 14 amino acids. The J segment lost 4 bases and the V segment lost 2 bases, leaving 1 base of the junction unmatched. The CDR3 bases are TGTGCCAGCAGTTACAGGGACAGGGGAAACACCATATATTTT. It codes for CASSYRDRGNTIYF.

The V call is TRBV9, the J call TRBJ1-3, with D uncertain. This CDR3 region has 14 residues. Trimming took 0 bases from V and 8 from J, leaving 12 bases between them. Germline assignment: CDR1 SGDLS and CDR2 YYNGEE. The CDR3 region is CASSVGTGGYTIYF. CDR3 DNA sequence: TGTGCCAGCAGCGTAGGGACCGGAGGATACACCATATATTTT.

This clone has just one count. The chain employs TRBV6-6 and TRBJ1-6; the D gene is possibly TRBD1 (5 bases). With 6 bases removed from V and 7 bases from J, the gap between germline ends came to 13 bases. The V gene's germline CDR1 is MNHNY and CDR2 SVGAGI (reference sequence). CDR3 size: 14 residues. CDR3 nucleotides: TGTGCCAGCAGGGCCGACAGAGTAAATTCACCCCTCCACTTT. It yields the protein CASRADRVNSPLHF.

The genes are TRBV6-5 and TRBJ2-2, with 8 positions matching TRBD1. The V gene end was trimmed by 2 bases and the J gene end by 5 bases; junction bases not matched to a gene: 7. The V gene's germline CDR1 is MNHEY and CDR2 SVGAGI. The CDR3 has 16 amino acids. CDR3 region: CASSYKGQGGTGELFF. The CDR3 DNA follows: TGTGCCAGCAGTTACAAAGGACAGGGAGGTACCGGGGAGCTGTTTTTT.

The genes are TRBV6-4 and TRBJ1-2; possible D gene TRBD1, 6 bases. Germline values: CDR1 MRHNA, CDR2 SNTAGT. The CDR3 loop spans 16 amino acids. Trimming pared 6 bases from V and 2 bases from J, leaving 19 bases between. The CDR3 DNA is TGTGCCAGCAGAGCCCATACAGGGTATGGAAACTATGGCTACACCTTC. This encodes CASRAHTGYGNYGYTF.

The chain joins TRBV19 to TRBJ2-1, with a tentative D call TRBD1 (6 bases). This CDR3 comprises 14 residues. The V gene's germline CDR1 is LNHDA and CDR2 SQIVND (reference sequence). V lost 0 bases, J lost 4 bases, and 7 bases lay in between. The CDR3: CASSIDGQYNEQFF. The CDR3, as DNA: TGTGCCAGTAGTATAGATGGACAGTACAATGAGCAGTTCTTC.

In DNA, the CDR3 is TGTGCCAGTAGGACGGGGGTCGGAGCAACCTACGAGCAGTACTTC. It yields the protein CASRTGVGATYEQYF. The chain combines TRBV19 with TRBJ2-7, with D tentatively TRBD2 (6 bases). The CDR3 loop spans 15 amino acids. The germline V gene encodes CDR1 LNHDA and CDR2 SQIVND (reference sequence). V was shortened by 6 bases and J by 2 bases, with 17 bases between the two germline ends.